The next 29 T cell receptor beta chains were all read from a single sample in a study of blood T cell repertoires in COVID-19. Data came from immunoSEQ multiplex PCR; TCRdb stores just in-frame clones and leaves some out. This table has about 140,000 clones, approximately 89% appearing once. Sequences were obtained from peripheral blood. The source of these receptors is a man aged 60 to 75 with active or convalescent COVID-19.

V and J are TRBV5-1 and TRBJ2-1; 8 nucleotides line up with TRBD2. Germline CDR1 is SGHRS and CDR2 is YFSETQ. The ends lost 4 bases at V and 10 bases at J; junction bases unmatched: 16. The CDR3 loop spans 16 amino acids. The CDR3 loop is CASSTGPGLGSGEQFF. DNA of the CDR3: TGCGCCAGCAGCACGGGGCCGGGACTAGGCAGCGGGGAGCAGTTCTTC.

This clone was found a few times. The chain has TRBV7-9 and TRBJ1-1; the D is unclear. Per the germline V gene, CDR1 is SEHNR and CDR2 is FQNEAQ (reference sequence). The CDR3 runs 14 residues. V shed 2 bases and J shed 1 base, with 8 bases lying between them. This chain's CDR3 is CASSLKQTNTEAFF. CDR3 nucleotide sequence: TGTGCCAGCAGCTTAAAACAGACGAACACTGAAGCTTTCTTT.

This chain uses TRBV28 with TRBJ2-7, with a possible D match to TRBD1 (6 bases). Looked up from germline, CDR1 is MDHEN and CDR2 is SYDVKM. V dropped 4 bases and J dropped 6 bases, with 10 bases sitting between them. This CDR3 region has 12 residues. The CDR3 here is CASSSGQSEQYF. The CDR3 DNA is TGTGCCAGCAGTTCCGGACAGAGCGAGCAGTACTTC.

For the CDR3, the DNA is TGTGCCAGCTCGGAGGGCTATGGCTACACCTTC. This translates into CASSEGYGYTF. The rearrangement uses TRBV12-3 or TRBV12-4 and TRBJ1-2; no definite D call. The CDR3 spans 11 residues. Trimming stripped 8 bases from V and 4 bases from J, with 8 bases between.

V gene TRBV29-1 combines with J gene TRBJ1-2; TRBD1 agrees at 8 bases. The V and J ends lost 5 bases and 5 bases, in that order; junction bases with no gene match: 1. The CDR3 is made up of 11 amino acids. Germline lookup yields CDR1 SQVTM and CDR2 ANQGSEA. CDR3 in DNA: TGCAGCGTTAGACAGGGGTATGGCTACACCTTC. It encodes CSVRQGYGYTF.

The rearrangement joins TRBV5-1 to TRBJ1-6; 8 nucleotides line up with TRBD1. The CDR3 sequence is 14 residues long. The germline V gene has CDR1 SGHRS and CDR2 YFSETQ. V lost 4 bases, J lost 9 bases, and 6 bases stayed unmatched. The CDR3 DNA reads as TGCGCCAGCAGCCCTGGACAGGGAGGTTCACCCCTCCACTTT. Protein product: CASSPGQGGSPLHF.

The chain recombines TRBV19 with TRBJ1-5; D gene unclear. CDR3 length: 14 residues. Germline-derived CDR1 and CDR2 are LNHDA and SQIVND (reference sequence). V lost 2 bases, J lost 4 bases, and 9 bases lay in between. CDR3 protein: CASSIPGRNQPQHF. The CDR3, as DNA: TGTGCCAGTAGTATACCGGGGAGAAATCAGCCCCAGCATTTT.

The sample holds a few counts of this clone. Written as DNA, the CDR3 is TGTGCCAGCAGCCCTGGACTAGTCCCCTACGAGCAGTACTTC. Translated: CASSPGLVPYEQYF. The J gene is TRBJ2-7, the V gene TRBV7-9, with 7 bases fitting TRBD2. V lost 5 bases, J lost 2 bases, and 6 bases stayed unmatched. The CDR3 is 14 residues long. Germline CDR1 SEHNR, CDR2 FQNEAQ (reference sequence).

The chain combines TRBV7-9 with TRBJ1-5; no reliable D call. In germline, CDR1 is SEHNR, CDR2 FQNEAQ (reference sequence). This CDR3 spans 14 amino acids. The V end lost 1 base, the J end lost 2 bases, and 6 bases lay between the germline ends. The CDR3 region is CASSLGAGNQPQHF. The DNA of the CDR3 is TGTGCCAGCAGCTTAGGAGCGGGCAATCAGCCCCAGCATTTT.

The chain joins TRBV9 to TRBJ2-1; 14 bases line up with TRBD2. This CDR3 is built from 16 residues. Looked up from germline, CDR1 is SGDLS and CDR2 is YYNGEE. Unmatched junction bases numbered 4, after V lost 1 base and J lost 7 bases. The CDR3 DNA reads as TGTGCCAGCAGCGTATACGGGACTAGCGGGAGAAATGAGCAGTTCTTC. Translating it yields CASSVYGTSGRNEQFF.

The CDR3 reads CASSVGAGGSTDTQYF. The DNA for the CDR3 is TGTGCCAGCAGCGTAGGAGCGGGAGGGTCTACAGATACGCAGTATTTT. The chain joins TRBV9 to TRBJ2-3; the match to TRBD2 covers 10 bases. The junction had 4 bases not matched to a gene; V was cut back by 0 bases and J by 3 bases. The germline V gene has CDR1 SGDLS and CDR2 YYNGEE. The CDR3 contains 16 residues.

Here the CDR3 reads CASRTGGPQPQHF. CDR3 DNA: TGTGCCAGCCGTACAGGGGGCCCTCAGCCCCAGCATTTT. This chain links TRBV19 with TRBJ1-5; 9 bases are a match to TRBD1. Trimming cost V 9 bases and J 6 bases; bases outside gene matches: 6. CDR3 size: 13 residues. Germline-derived CDR1 and CDR2 are LNHDA and SQIVND (reference sequence).

This chain joins TRBV5-6 and TRBJ1-2; D is unclear. V lost 3 bases to trimming and J lost 2 bases, with 17 bases between them. The V gene's germline CDR1 is SGHDT and CDR2 YYEEEE. The CDR3 contains 16 residues. The CDR3 protein is CASSSDLRSTNYGYTF. As DNA, the CDR3 is TGTGCCAGCAGCTCCGACCTGAGGTCAACGAACTATGGCTACACCTTC.

The V call is TRBV28, the J call TRBJ2-7; D call uncertain. Germline V lookup: CDR1 MDHEN, CDR2 SYDVKM. V was pared by 5 bases and J by 4 bases, with 9 bases between. This CDR3 comprises 12 residues. The CDR3 DNA reads as TGTGCCAGCAGTACCCTACTGTACGAGCAGTACTTC. This gives the protein CASSTLLYEQYF. The entire variable domain, with the rest obtained from reference TRBV28 and TRBJ2-7, is as follows: DVKVTQSSRYLVKRTGEKVFLECVQDMDHENMFWYRQDPGLGLRLIYFSYDVKMKEKGDIPEGYSVSREKKERFSLILESASTNQTSMYLCASSTLLYEQYFGPGTRLTVT.

The DNA of the CDR3 is TGTGCCAGCAGCTTGTTATTCGTCCAGGGGAAGAACACTGAAGCTTTCTTT. Amino acids: CASSLLFVQGKNTEAFF. V is TRBV5-4 and J is TRBJ1-1; possible D gene TRBD1, 6 bases. The CDR3 is 17 residues long. The germline V and J ends were trimmed by 1 base and 1 base, with 17 bases remaining between them. Germline V lookup: CDR1 SGHNT, CDR2 YYREEE (reference sequence).

The chain recombines TRBV5-1 with TRBJ2-1; no clear D gene. CDR1 SGHRS and CDR2 YFSETQ come from the germline V gene. V was pared by 5 bases and J by 9 bases, with 9 bases between. The CDR3 length is 11 residues. CDR3 DNA sequence: TGCGCCAGCAGGGGCGAGATTGAGCAGTTCTTC. Its translation is CASRGEIEQFF.

J is TRBJ2-1 and V is TRBV7-8; the D is unclear. The CDR3 runs 18 residues. Trimming stripped 0 bases from V and 0 bases from J, with 15 bases between. Germline V gives CDR1 SGHVS, CDR2 FQNEAQ. The CDR3 DNA follows: TGTGCCAGCAGCTTAGCGTATCGCAGATCGAACTCCTACAATGAGCAGTTCTTC. It encodes CASSLAYRRSNSYNEQFF.

J is TRBJ2-5 and V is TRBV12-5; maybe TRBD2 (5 bases). Germline CDR1 is LGHNT and CDR2 is FRNRAP. V shed 1 base and J shed 4 bases, with 13 bases lying between them. This CDR3 is 15 amino acids long. DNA of the CDR3: TGTGCTAGTGGTTTGGGGCAGACCGGGATAGAGACCCAGTACTTC. Amino acids: CASGLGQTGIETQYF.

The chain recombines TRBV28 with TRBJ2-7, with 14 nucleotides matching TRBD2. The CDR3 is 17 residues long. J gave up 1 base and V 5 bases, and 7 bases lay outside the gene matches. Per the germline V gene, CDR1 is MDHEN and CDR2 is SYDVKM. The CDR3 loop reads CASSDRLAGGVSYEQYF. The DNA for the CDR3 is TGTGCCAGCAGTGATAGACTAGCGGGAGGGGTTTCCTACGAGCAGTACTTC.

The chain recombines TRBV9 with TRBJ2-3, with a possible D match to TRBD1 (6 bases). This CDR3 region has 15 residues. Trimming pared 5 bases from V and 3 bases from J, leaving 16 bases between. In germline, CDR1 is SGDLS, CDR2 YYNGEE. CDR3 nucleotide sequence: TGTGCCAGCAGATTGGGGGCCGGACGGACAGATACGCAGTATTTT. Translation: CASRLGAGRTDTQYF.

This clone showed up just once. This rearrangement joins TRBV7-9 to TRBJ2-1, with 10 nucleotides matching TRBD2. The V gene end was trimmed by 5 bases and the J gene end by 4 bases; junction bases not matched to a gene: 5. CDR3 size: 15 residues. The germline V gene has CDR1 SEHNR and CDR2 FQNEAQ (reference sequence). As DNA, the CDR3 is TGTGCCAGCAGCAAAACTAGCGGGATATACAATGAGCAGTTCTTC. This encodes CASSKTSGIYNEQFF.

This chain connects TRBV5-1 to TRBJ2-5; TRBD2 is a possible D gene (6 bases). V gave up 5 bases and J gave up 5 bases, with 19 bases separating them. CDR3 size: 15 residues. CDR1 is SGHRS and CDR2 is YFSETQ in the germline V gene. The CDR3: CASSQPGSSQETQYF. The CDR3 DNA follows: TGCGCCAGCAGTCAACCCGGGAGCTCCCAGGAGACCCAGTACTTC.

The chain is built from TRBV10-2 and TRBJ2-6; 10 bases are a match to TRBD1. The germline gives CDR1 WSHSY, CDR2 SAAADI. Trimming cost V 6 bases and J 0 bases; bases outside gene matches: 11. This CDR3 has 19 residues. The CDR3 loop reads CASRVPGQGPDSGANVLTF. The CDR3, as DNA: TGCGCCAGCAGAGTCCCGGGACAGGGGCCAGACTCTGGGGCCAACGTCCTGACTTTC.

This clone was observed a few times. The chain recombines TRBV9 with TRBJ1-1; 11 nucleotides match TRBD1. The length of the CDR3 is 15 residues. V shed 3 bases, J shed 6 bases, and the junction held 7 bases outside the gene matches. CDR1 is SGDLS, CDR2 YYNGEE, per germline. CDR3 residues: CASSATWTGGSEAFF. The CDR3 DNA reads TGTGCCAGCAGCGCGACTTGGACAGGGGGCTCTGAAGCTTTCTTT.

The chain is built from TRBV7-2 and TRBJ2-7; possibly TRBD1 for D (6 bases). Trimming left V 1 base short and J 3 bases short, with 19 bases between. Germline CDR1 is SGHTA and CDR2 is FQGNSA. This CDR3 has 17 amino acids. The CDR3, as DNA: TGTGCCAGCAGCTTAGTAGACCGTGACAGGAAAATCTACGAGCAGTACTTC. This gives the protein CASSLVDRDRKIYEQYF.

This clone has only a few counts. V usage is TRBV29-1 and J usage is TRBJ1-1; perhaps TRBD1 as D (6 bases). Trimming stripped 3 bases from V and 6 bases from J, with 8 bases between. Germline CDR1 reads SQVTM; CDR2 reads ANQGSEA. The CDR3 covers 11 residues. CDR3 bases: TGCAGCGTTGAGTGGGGGCCTGAAGCTTTCTTT. Translated, it gives CSVEWGPEAFF.

This chain joins TRBV29-1 and TRBJ2-7; 9 bases agree with TRBD1. The J segment lost 10 bases and the V segment lost 3 bases, leaving 10 bases of the junction unmatched. This CDR3 region has 13 residues. Germline values: CDR1 SQVTM, CDR2 ANQGSEA. This CDR3 reads CSVEAGTGFLQYF. CDR3 sequence (DNA): TGCAGCGTTGAGGCCGGGACAGGGTTCTTACAGTACTTC.

This clone was seen a single time. The gene calls are TRBV10-3 and TRBJ2-7; 10 bases agree with TRBD2. With V trimmed by 4 bases and J by 5 bases, 5 bases remained unmatched. Germline V CDR1 and CDR2: ENHRY, SYGVKD. The CDR3 sequence is 14 residues long. The CDR3 DNA is TGTGCCATCAGTGTTGGGACTAGCGTTGACGAGCAGTACTTC. Translating it yields CAISVGTSVDEQYF.

This rearrangement joins TRBV19 to TRBJ2-1, with D perhaps matching TRBD1 (6 bases). In germline, CDR1 is LNHDA, CDR2 SQIVND (reference sequence). V lost 2 bases and J lost 6, with 17 bases in between. The CDR3 covers 16 residues. CDR3 sequence: CASSITGLARANEQFF. The CDR3 region has the DNA TGTGCCAGTAGTATAACAGGGCTAGCTAGAGCCAATGAGCAGTTCTTC.